Listed below are T cell receptor beta chains from one sample, sequenced in a study of technical replicates of blood from several donors. Repertoires were generated with immunoSEQ multiplex PCR, while TCRdb's copy carries only in-frame clones and drops some. The table has around 13,000 clones, roughly 94% seen once. The sample taken for sequencing was PBMCs. Every receptor here comes from a human donor in good health. CDR3s include the opening cysteine and the closing phenylalanine or tryptophan. The order of the fields is J gene, V gene, CDR3 protein.

J gene: TRBJ2-1
V gene: TRBV5-6
CDR3 protein: CASSLGLAYPSYNEQFF

J gene: TRBJ2-7
V gene: TRBV28
CDR3 protein: CASAISGHSYEQYF

J gene: TRBJ2-5
V gene: TRBV5-1
CDR3 protein: CASSLWGPRQGGETQYF

J gene: TRBJ2-1
V gene: TRBV11-2
CDR3 protein: CASSRRQGPGVDEQFF

J gene: TRBJ2-7
V gene: TRBV5-5
CDR3 protein: CASSLGTASYVEQYF

J gene: TRBJ1-5
V gene: TRBV25-1
CDR3 protein: CASSGGGGQPQHF

J gene: TRBJ1-2
V gene: TRBV5-1
CDR3 protein: CASSQGTVGYGYTF

J gene: TRBJ2-2
V gene: TRBV27
CDR3 protein: CASSLIGFSGTGELFF

J gene: TRBJ2-6
V gene: TRBV11-2
CDR3 protein: CAIPEEQENGSGANVLTF

J gene: TRBJ2-1
V gene: TRBV9
CDR3 protein: CASSVGASGTSYNEQFF

J gene: TRBJ2-7
V gene: TRBV6-5
CDR3 protein: CASSYGTSGYEQYF

J gene: TRBJ2-1
V gene: TRBV5-5
CDR3 protein: CASSRGNEQFF

J gene: TRBJ1-4
V gene: TRBV19
CDR3 protein: CASNEQFRPNEKLFF

J gene: TRBJ1-5
V gene: TRBV14
CDR3 protein: CASTESLASQPQHF